The T cell receptor beta chain described here comes from a study of cytomegalovirus exposure and HLA in healthy donors. The wider study: There were about 86 million unique TCRs (from HLA-typed donors) in an early data release. There were some 400 genotyped donors. Of these, about 86% fell in the genetic ancestry cluster associated with self-reported Caucasian donors. The study's findings and limits: Serostatus for CMV was the only available immune exposure information.

Germline values: CDR1 SGHAT, CDR2 FQNNGV. V lost 1 base to trimming and J lost 5 bases, with 11 bases between them. CDR3 size: 15 residues. This clone has a single count. Its antigen is undetermined. With 60 Vbeta and 13 Jbeta primers, the PCR was carried out. Sequencing used immunoSEQ multiplex PCR; TCRdb keeps in-frame clones, though not all of them. This sample has about 150,000 clones; around 79% occur once, and the top ten carry 7.7%. Sequencing used PBMCs. This sequence joins TRBV11-2 and TRBJ2-2; D unclear. The receptor's source is a man aged 25-40 years in good health and CMV-seropositive. The CDR3 DNA sequence: TGTGCCAGCAGCTTAGGGAGCTTGAGAACCGGGGAGCTGTTTTTT. As protein: CASSLGSLRTGELFF.